A single sample is the source of the 3 T cell receptor beta chains below, sequenced in a study of blood T cell repertoires in COVID-19. TCRdb's copy holds only in-frame clones and misses some; the assay was immunoSEQ multiplex PCR. This repertoire shows 140,000 or so clones, almost 80% found once; its top ten account for about 9%. The sample was peripheral blood. Receptor source: a middle-aged man with active or convalescent COVID-19.

The V call is TRBV24-1, the J call TRBJ2-3, with 11 bases lining up with TRBD1. Germline lookup yields CDR1 KGHDR and CDR2 SFDVKD. This CDR3 region has 14 residues. V dropped 7 bases and J dropped 6; count of bases not matched to a gene: 5. The CDR3 nucleotides are TGTGCCACCAGCGGACAGGGGGCAGGCGATACGCAGTATTTT. Residues: CATSGQGAGDTQYF.

J is TRBJ1-4 and V is TRBV5-6; D is possibly TRBD1 (6 bases). Trimming left V 0 bases short and J 0 bases short, with 6 bases between. The CDR3 is 15 amino acids. Germline V gene data show CDR1 as SGHDT and CDR2 as YYEEEE. The CDR3 nucleotides are TGTGCCAGCAGCTTGGGGACAGCAACTAATGAAAAACTGTTTTTT. Translating it yields CASSLGTATNEKLFF.

The rearrangement joins TRBV11-3 to TRBJ2-5, with 8 bases lining up with TRBD1. V dropped 4 bases and J dropped 5; count of bases not matched to a gene: 12. This CDR3 comprises 16 residues. Looked up from germline, CDR1 is SGHNT and CDR2 is YENEEA. For the CDR3, the DNA is TGTGCCAGCAGCTCTCGGACAGGGAAGGATCCGGAGACCCAGTACTTC. Translating gives CASSSRTGKDPETQYF.